Shown below are 5 T cell receptor beta chains from a single sample sequenced in a study of shared clonotypes between healthy human individuals (dated by TCRdb to the early 2020s). Library preparation used the immunoSEQ multiplex PCR assay. The table was pulled from immuneACCESS by TCRdb, which kept in-frame rearrangements only. Such tables lose some clones; where checked, under half of the loss comes from unresolved V genes, and the rest has no known cause. This sample has about 2,500,000 clones in its table, and approximately 90% of those were observed once. The ten largest clones add up to 0.11% to 0.15% of the sample. What was sequenced was naive CD4+ T cells sorted from blood. This specimen's cell subset or site label, per the study, means: CD45RA+ positively selected. These receptors all come from a man between 18 and 35 years old in good health.

For the CDR3, the DNA is TGTGCCAGCAGCTTGGCAGGGTCCTCTGGGGCCAACGTCCTGACTTTC. Residues: CASSLAGSSGANVLTF. V usage is TRBV5-4 and J usage is TRBJ2-6, with D maybe TRBD1 (5 bases). The V and J ends lost 0 bases and 0 bases respectively, with 7 bases between them. In germline, CDR1 is SGHNT, CDR2 YYREEE (reference sequence). This CDR3 contains 16 residues.

This clone is a singleton in its sample. J is TRBJ2-5 and V is TRBV6-1, with 7 positions matching TRBD1. Germline V gene sequence: CDR1 MNHNS, CDR2 SASEGT. V lost 4 bases, J lost 5 bases, and 13 bases stayed unmatched. CDR3 length: 16 residues. The CDR3 loop is CASSGTSTGRWETQYF. The CDR3 bases are TGTGCCAGCAGTGGAACGTCGACAGGGCGGTGGGAGACCCAGTACTTC.

This chain uses TRBV19 with TRBJ2-6; no reliable D call. The CDR3 runs 13 residues. V shed 6 bases and J shed 4 bases, with 7 bases lying between them. Germline V gives CDR1 LNHDA, CDR2 SQIVND (reference sequence). CDR3 in amino acids: CASSVGGANVLTF. The DNA of the CDR3 is TGTGCCAGTAGCGTAGGAGGGGCCAACGTCCTGACTTTC.

This clone has just one count. The chain uses TRBV9 and TRBJ1-2; possibly TRBD1 for D (6 bases). Germline V gene data show CDR1 as SGDLS and CDR2 as YYNGEE. This CDR3 is built from 14 residues. The ends were cut back, 3 bases at V and 4 bases at J, with 13 bases in the middle. CDR3 region: CASSARGQVYGYTF. The CDR3 DNA reads TGTGCCAGCAGCGCCCGGGGGCAGGTCTATGGCTACACCTTC.

V and J are TRBV10-3 and TRBJ2-5; TRBD1 agrees at 11 bases. The CDR3 is made up of 14 amino acids. The J segment lost 5 bases and the V segment lost 7 bases, leaving 6 bases of the junction unmatched. Germline V gene data show CDR1 as ENHRY and CDR2 as SYGVKD. Here the CDR3 DNA reads TGTGCCATCAAGAAGGGACAGGGGGAGGAGACCCAGTACTTC. Residues: CAIKKGQGEETQYF.